This record concerns one TCR beta chain sequence. Antigen specificity is unknown. This CDR3 has 18 amino acids. The trim removed 5 bases at V and 2 bases at J, leaving 18 bases unmatched. In germline, CDR1 is SGHDT, CDR2 YYEEEE. The sample comes from a study of OX40 agonist ivuxolimab in advanced cancers. Study information: Intravenous ivuxolimab was administered to patients every 2 weeks at 0.01 to 10 mg/kg.

Clones were read by immunoSEQ multiplex PCR, and TCRdb kept only the in-frame ones, dropping some. The sample consists of around 43,000 clones, around nine tenths of them appearing once. Overall study results and limits: Those patients achieving a partial response at 0.1-3.0 mg/kg showed among the lowest clonal expansion. On average, CD8+ T cells showed a greater number of expanded clones than CD4+.

Blood sampling took place at baseline, cycle 4 day 1, and cycle 7 day 1. The V call is TRBV5-6, the J call TRBJ2-5; 7 nucleotides match TRBD1. This TCR was recovered from an adult with an advanced solid tumor such as melanoma, head and neck, liver or kidney cancer. The specimen comprised CD4+ or CD8+ T cells sorted from blood, sampled in a trial of the OX40 agonist ivuxolimab. CDR3 amino acids: CASREVKGALGWQETQYF. The CDR3 DNA reads as TGTGCCAGCAGGGAGGTAAAGGGGGCTTTGGGTTGGCAAGAGACCCAGTACTTC. Filled out from reference TRBV5-6 and TRBJ2-5, the complete variable domain reads DAGVTQSPTHLIKTRGQQVTLRCSPKSGHDTVSWYQQALGQGPQFIFQYYEEEERQRGNFPDRFSGHQFPNYSSELNVNALLLGDSALYLCASREVKGALGWQETQYFGPGTRLLVL.